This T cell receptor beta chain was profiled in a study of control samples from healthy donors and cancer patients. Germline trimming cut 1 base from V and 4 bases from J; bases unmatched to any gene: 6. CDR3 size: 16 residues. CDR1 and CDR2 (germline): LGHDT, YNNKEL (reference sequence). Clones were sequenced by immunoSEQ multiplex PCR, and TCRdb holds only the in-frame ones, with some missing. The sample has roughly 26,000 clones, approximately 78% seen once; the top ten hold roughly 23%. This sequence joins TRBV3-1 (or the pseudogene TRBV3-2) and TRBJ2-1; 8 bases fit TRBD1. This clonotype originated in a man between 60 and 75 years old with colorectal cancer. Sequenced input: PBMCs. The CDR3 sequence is CASSQVGTGPYNEQFF. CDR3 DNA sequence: TGTGCCAGCAGCCAAGTGGGGACAGGACCTTACAATGAGCAGTTCTTC.